The 32 T cell receptor beta chains listed next were all sequenced from one sample in a study of T cell responses to AZD1222 COVID-19 vaccine. TCRdb's table, derived via immunoSEQ multiplex PCR, lists solely in-frame clones and lacks some. The sample holds roughly 150,000 clones, just under 95% seen once. The sample here was peripheral blood, taken on day 0 of AZD1222 vaccination. Every receptor here comes from an adult in good health.

The J gene is TRBJ1-6, the V gene TRBV2, with a tentative D call TRBD1 (5 bases). The CDR3 runs to 16 residues. Trimming left V 3 bases short and J 0 bases short, with 9 bases between. Germline V gene data show CDR1 as SNHLY and CDR2 as FYNNEI. The CDR3 DNA is TGTGCCAGCAGTGATAGACAGAGCTCCTATAATTCACCCCTCCACTTT. Amino acids: CASSDRQSSYNSPLHF.

The V gene is TRBV30, the J gene TRBJ2-7; TRBD1 or TRBD2 may be the D gene (5 bases each). Germline CDR1 and CDR2: GTSNPN and SVGIG (reference sequence). The CDR3 is 14 residues long. Trimming cost V 7 bases and J 2 bases, with 18 bases left between them. CDR3 bases: TGTGCCTACAGACTCCGGGACCTTCCCTACGAGCAGTACTTC. The encoded protein is CAYRLRDLPYEQYF. The whole variable domain, remainder taken from reference TRBV30 and TRBJ2-7, is SQTIHQWPATLVQPVGSPLSLECTVEGTSNPNLYWYRQAAGRGLQLLFYSVGIGQISSEVPQNLSASRPQDRQFILSSKKLLLSDSGFYLCAYRLRDLPYEQYFGPGTRLTVT.

There are a few counts of this clone. The gene calls are TRBV5-1 and TRBJ1-3, with TRBD1 identical over 7 bases. V was pared by 0 bases and J by 2 bases, with 2 bases of the junction left unmatched. CDR1 is SGHRS, CDR2 YFSETQ, per germline. The length of the CDR3 is 15 residues. CDR3 DNA sequence: TGCGCCAGCAGCTTGGAGGGGGCTCCTGGAAACACCATATATTTT. It is translated as CASSLEGAPGNTIYF.

This clone appeared a single time. The CDR3 nucleotides read TGTGCCAGCAGCTTGTATCAGTGGACCGGGGAGCTGTTTTTT. Protein sequence: CASSLYQWTGELFF. The chain combines TRBV5-5 with TRBJ2-2, with D uncertain. Trimming left V 1 base short and J 5 bases short, with 9 bases between. Germline lookup yields CDR1 SGHKS and CDR2 YYEKEE (reference sequence). The CDR3 is made up of 14 amino acids.

The CDR3 is CATSRSGPDQETQYF. In DNA, the CDR3 is TGTGCCACCAGTCGTTCGGGACCGGACCAAGAGACCCAGTACTTC. The J gene is TRBJ2-5, the V gene TRBV24-1, with D tentatively TRBD1 or TRBD2 (5 bases each). Per germline, CDR1 KGHDR and CDR2 SFDVKD. V was shortened by 6 bases and J by 0 bases, with 13 bases between the two germline ends. The CDR3 has 15 residues.

The sample holds a few counts of this clone. The CDR3 DNA follows: TGTGCCAGTGCGGTAAGGGCTAGCGGGCTGGCGGACACCGGGGAGCTGTTTTTT. Translating it yields CASAVRASGLADTGELFF. This chain uses TRBV19 with TRBJ2-2; 8 bases fit TRBD2. The CDR3 loop spans 18 amino acids. CDR1 is LNHDA, CDR2 SQIVND, per germline (reference sequence). V shed 8 bases, J shed 3 bases, and the junction held 17 bases outside the gene matches.

This clone appeared a single time. CDR3 sequence (DNA): TGTGCCAGCAGTTTCAACGACCGGACGCCCCAGCATTTT. Translation gives CASSFNDRTPQHF. The J gene is TRBJ1-5, the V gene TRBV27; D is ambiguous. This CDR3 has 13 amino acids. Germline V CDR1 and CDR2: MNHEY, SMNVEV (reference sequence). V was pared by 3 bases and J by 9 bases, with 12 bases between.

With respect to this clone: An end of the junction does not agree with germline; a read error may underlie this. V is TRBV7-7 and J is TRBJ1-1; D is unresolved. Germline V CDR1 and CDR2: SSHAT, FNYEAQ (reference sequence). CDR3 length: 13 residues. CDR3 residues: CASSPDPNTEAFF. In DNA form, the CDR3 reads TGTGCTAGCAGCCCCGATCCCAACACTGAAGCTTTCTTT.

The chain recombines TRBV27 with TRBJ2-1; 9 positions match TRBD1. The junction had 13 bases not matched to a gene; V was cut back by 8 bases and J by 5 bases. The CDR3 sequence is 16 residues long. Germline V gives CDR1 MNHEY, CDR2 SMNVEV (reference sequence). The CDR3 bases are TGTGCCAGCTGGGACAGGGATAAGGGACCCCACAATGAGCAGTTCTTC. Amino acids: CASWDRDKGPHNEQFF.

This chain connects TRBV3-1 (or the pseudogene TRBV3-2) to TRBJ1-1; no firm D call. This CDR3 contains 12 residues. The V gene lost 3 bases and the J gene lost 5 bases, with 7 bases spanning the gap. CDR1 is LGHDT, CDR2 YNNKEL, per germline (reference sequence). The DNA of the CDR3 is TGTGCCAGCAGCCAGCGTCTGACTGAAGCTTTCTTT. Its protein product is CASSQRLTEAFF.

The chain combines TRBV7-9 with TRBJ1-2; D remains unclear. Germline loops: CDR1 SEHNR, CDR2 FQNEAQ (reference sequence). The ends were cut back, 5 bases at V and 2 bases at J, with 9 bases in the middle. This CDR3 spans 13 amino acids. This CDR3 reads CASSAPGNYGYTF. The DNA for the CDR3 is TGTGCCAGCAGCGCCCCTGGGAACTATGGCTACACCTTC.

This clone has a handful of counts. The V gene is TRBV6-5, the J gene TRBJ1-3; D is perhaps TRBD1 (6 bases). Germline V gives CDR1 MNHEY, CDR2 SVGAGI. The CDR3 runs to 13 residues. V dropped 7 bases and J dropped 4 bases, with 11 bases sitting between them. The CDR3 DNA reads as TGTGCCAGCACCACAGGACAGGGAAACACCATATATTTT. Translated: CASTTGQGNTIYF.

The chain employs TRBV30 and TRBJ1-2; 9 bases align to TRBD1. CDR1 and CDR2 (germline): GTSNPN, SVGIG (reference sequence). The CDR3 is 14 amino acids. With V trimmed by 4 bases and J by 5 bases, 8 bases remained unmatched. The CDR3 loop is CAWNKQGARYGYTF. CDR3 coding DNA: TGTGCCTGGAACAAACAGGGGGCAAGGTATGGCTACACCTTC.

The chain combines TRBV1 with TRBJ2-7; TRBD2, the table's D call, lacks a check against the DNA. TRBV1 is labeled a pseudogene. The CDR3 length is 15 residues. The CDR3: CTSSQDLTEAYEQYF. CDR3 bases: TGCACCAGCAGCCAAGATCTCACGGAGGCCTACGAGCAGTACTTC.

The chain carries TRBV5-6 and TRBJ1-6, with TRBD1 identical over 8 bases. The CDR3 extends over 14 amino acids. The germline gives CDR1 SGHDT, CDR2 YYEEEE. Germline trimming cut 4 bases from V and 9 bases from J; bases unmatched to any gene: 6. In nucleotides, the CDR3 is TGTGCCAGCAGCGGGGACAGGTTGGGTTCACCCCTCCACTTT. As protein: CASSGDRLGSPLHF.

The chain is built from TRBV29-1 and TRBJ2-1; D call uncertain. The ends were cut back, 2 bases at V and 6 bases at J, with 8 bases in the middle. The germline gives CDR1 SQVTM, CDR2 ANQGSEA. The CDR3 runs 12 residues. The CDR3 DNA follows: TGCAGCGTTGAAAGGGCAGGCAATGAGCAGTTCTTC. This sequence encodes CSVERAGNEQFF.

V and J are TRBV10-3 and TRBJ1-5; TRBD1 might be the D (5 bases). Per the germline V gene, CDR1 is ENHRY and CDR2 is SYGVKD. Trimming removed 4 bases from V and 2 bases from J, with 12 bases in between. This CDR3 is built from 15 residues. The CDR3 reads CAISGGGIGNQPQHF. The CDR3 nucleotides read TGTGCCATCAGTGGGGGGGGGATTGGCAATCAGCCCCAGCATTTT.

The chain combines TRBV20-1 with TRBJ2-2; D perhaps matches TRBD1 (6 bases). The length of the CDR3 is 15 residues. The V and J ends lost 3 bases and 6 bases respectively, with 17 bases between them. Germline V gene sequence: CDR1 DFQATT, CDR2 SNEGSKA (reference sequence). CDR3 sequence (DNA): TGCAGTGCTAGTGACCAGGGGCGTCCTCCCGGGGAGCTGTTTTTT. Residues: CSASDQGRPPGELFF.

V and J are TRBV2 and TRBJ1-2, with D possibly being TRBD1 (5 bases). Trimming cost V 5 bases and J 6 bases, with 16 bases left between them. CDR3 length equals 14 residues. The V gene's germline CDR1 is SNHLY and CDR2 FYNNEI. Here the CDR3 reads CASSRQSRGNGYTF. The CDR3 nucleotides are TGTGCCAGCAGTCGACAGAGCCGAGGTAATGGCTACACCTTC.

The chain links TRBV2 to TRBJ2-1; 7 bases are a match to TRBD2. CDR3 size: 13 residues. Germline V CDR1 and CDR2: SNHLY, FYNNEI. V was pared by 6 bases and J by 9 bases, with 8 bases of the junction left unmatched. The CDR3 region is CASRPGGTTEQFF. CDR3 sequence (DNA): TGTGCCAGCAGGCCCGGAGGGACTACTGAGCAGTTCTTC.

The chain has TRBV18 and TRBJ1-1, with 7 positions matching TRBD1. V shed 3 bases, J shed 8 bases, and the junction held 6 bases outside the gene matches. CDR1 KGHSH and CDR2 LQKENI come from the germline V gene. The CDR3 is 13 amino acids. The CDR3 DNA reads TGTGCCAGCTCACCCCCACAGGGGATAGAAGCTTTCTTT. Its protein is CASSPPQGIEAFF.

The genes are TRBV4-3 and TRBJ1-3; 9 nucleotides line up with TRBD1. The V gene end was trimmed by 0 bases and the J gene end by 4 bases; junction bases not matched to a gene: 13. Per the germline V gene, CDR1 is LGHNA and CDR2 is YSLEER. CDR3 size: 19 residues. The CDR3 DNA reads as TGCGCCAGCAGCCAAGATCCTGTCCCGGGACAGGGTTCAGGAAACACCATATATTTT. Its translation is CASSQDPVPGQGSGNTIYF.

The V and J genes are TRBV6-5 and TRBJ1-3; D is uncertain. The CDR3 totals 13 residues. V was clipped by 7 bases and J by 0 bases, with 7 bases between them. Per germline, CDR1 MNHEY and CDR2 SVGAGI. CDR3 protein: CASTPFSGNTIYF. The CDR3 nucleotides read TGTGCCAGCACCCCCTTCTCTGGAAACACCATATATTTT.

The chain joins TRBV30 to TRBJ1-5; TRBD1 might be the D (6 bases). Deletions cut 3 bases from V and 9 bases from J, with 18 bases between. The CDR3 contains 14 residues. CDR1 is GTSNPN, CDR2 SVGIG, per germline (reference sequence). CDR3 amino acids: CAWSINRVGGPQHF. CDR3 DNA sequence: TGTGCCTGGAGCATCAACAGGGTGGGAGGGCCCCAGCATTTT. The full variable domain, in which reference TRBV30 and TRBJ1-5 provide the parts outside the CDR3, is SQTIHQWPATLVQPVGSPLSLECTVEGTSNPNLYWYRQAAGRGLQLLFYSVGIGQISSEVPQNLSASRPQDRQFILSSKKLLLSDSGFYLCAWSINRVGGPQHFGDGTRLSIL.

The chain links TRBV3-1 (or the pseudogene TRBV3-2) to TRBJ2-7; no definite D call. The CDR3 runs 14 residues. V shed 1 base and J shed 2 bases, with 9 bases lying between them. The germline CDR1 and CDR2 sequences are LGHDT and YNNKEL (reference sequence). The CDR3 DNA sequence: TGTGCCAGCAGCCAAGGTCGTAGGACCTACGAGCAGTACTTC. It translates to CASSQGRRTYEQYF.

This chain connects TRBV19 to TRBJ2-1; TRBD1 matches at 8 bases. The V segment lost 5 bases and the J segment 5 bases; nucleotides outside the gene matches: 8. The CDR3 consists of 15 residues. Germline CDR1 is LNHDA and CDR2 is SQIVND (reference sequence). The CDR3 here is CASSPPGTGNNEQFF. The CDR3 nucleotides are TGTGCCAGTAGTCCCCCCGGGACAGGAAACAATGAGCAGTTCTTC.

V usage is TRBV19 and J usage is TRBJ1-5; 9 bases fit TRBD1. J lost 7 bases, V lost 7 bases, and 8 bases had no gene match. Germline loops: CDR1 LNHDA, CDR2 SQIVND (reference sequence). There are 14 residues in the CDR3. The CDR3 is CASTGQGGYQPQHF. As DNA, the CDR3 is TGTGCCAGTACGGGACAGGGAGGATACCAGCCCCAGCATTTT.

The J gene is TRBJ2-4, the V gene TRBV5-6; D is perhaps TRBD1 (5 bases). In germline, CDR1 is SGHDT, CDR2 YYEEEE. V lost 4 bases and J 1 base, leaving 15 bases between the germline ends. The CDR3 spans 16 residues. This CDR3 is CASSELEGVAKNIQYF. DNA for the CDR3: TGTGCCAGCAGCGAATTGGAAGGGGTGGCCAAAAACATTCAGTACTTC.

This rearrangement joins TRBV15 to TRBJ2-3, with D uncertain. The CDR3 consists of 13 residues. Trimming took 1 base from V and 4 from J, leaving 6 bases between them. CDR1 LNHNV and CDR2 YYDKDF come from the germline V gene (reference sequence). The CDR3 DNA reads as TGTGCCACCAGCAGAGTAGCTGCAGATACGCAGTATTTT. It translates to CATSRVAADTQYF.

The table lists this clone with a count of one. J is TRBJ1-3 and V is TRBV19; no firm D call. V lost 3 bases, J lost 8 bases, and 14 bases lay in between. The CDR3 loop spans 14 amino acids. Germline V gives CDR1 LNHDA, CDR2 SQIVND (reference sequence). CDR3 nucleotide sequence: TGTGCCAGTAGTATTCAGGCACTCGCCGACACCATATATTTT. It encodes CASSIQALADTIYF.

This chain connects TRBV30 to TRBJ1-2, with D unclear. V lost 2 bases, J lost 7 bases, and 8 bases lay in between. This CDR3 is built from 11 residues. Per the germline V gene, CDR1 is GTSNPN and CDR2 is SVGIG (reference sequence). This CDR3 is CAWSLTGGYTF. CDR3 sequence (DNA): TGTGCCTGGAGTTTGACGGGTGGCTACACCTTC.

This sequence joins TRBV19 and TRBJ1-5, with D uncertain. Trimming cost V 7 bases and J 3 bases, with 13 bases left between them. The CDR3 is 14 amino acids. Per germline, CDR1 LNHDA and CDR2 SQIVND (reference sequence). The CDR3 sequence: CASKLDLTNQPQHF. The CDR3 DNA reads as TGTGCCAGTAAATTGGACCTAACCAATCAGCCCCAGCATTTT.